These 18 T cell receptor beta chains originate from one sample sequenced in a study of T cell responses to AZD1222 COVID-19 vaccine. Some clones are missing from TCRdb's copy, which holds only in-frame ones; the method was immunoSEQ multiplex PCR. The repertoire holds more than 140,000 clones, with about 93% as singletons. The source was peripheral blood, collected on day 0 of AZD1222 vaccination. The receptors were gathered from an adult in good health.

The chain links TRBV30 to TRBJ1-2, with unresolved D. The CDR3 is 11 amino acids. V was trimmed by 2 bases and J by 5 bases, leaving 6 bases between them. The germline V gene has CDR1 GTSNPN and CDR2 SVGIG (reference sequence). The CDR3 DNA follows: TGTGCCTGGAGTCCCCTTTATGGCTACACCTTC. This sequence encodes CAWSPLYGYTF.

The V gene is TRBV5-4, the J gene TRBJ2-7, with TRBD1 identical over 9 bases. V was clipped by 2 bases and J by 1 base; unmatched bases: 10. Germline CDR1 and CDR2: SGHNT and YYREEE (reference sequence). This CDR3 is built from 17 residues. CDR3 sequence (DNA): TGTGCCAGCAGCTTACCGGGACAGGGCACCAATTCCTACGAGCAGTACTTC. This sequence encodes CASSLPGQGTNSYEQYF. Combining the CDR3 with reference TRBV5-4 and TRBJ2-7 gives the whole variable domain ETGVTQSPTHLIKTRGQQVTLRCSSQSGHNTVSWYQQALGQGPQFIFQYYREEENGRGNFPPRFSGLQFPNYSSELNVNALELDDSALYLCASSLPGQGTNSYEQYFGPGTRLTVT.

This clone was seen a few times. The genes are TRBV10-2 and TRBJ1-1; D gene uncertain. V lost 7 bases, J lost 2 bases, and 20 bases lay in between. The V gene's germline CDR1 is WSHSY and CDR2 SAAADI. The CDR3 runs to 16 residues. CDR3 amino acids: CASMGKNRVDNTEAFF. The DNA for the CDR3 is TGCGCCAGCATGGGGAAAAATAGGGTTGATAACACTGAAGCTTTCTTT.

The rearrangement uses TRBV7-2 and TRBJ2-7; maybe TRBD1 (6 bases). Trimming removed 5 bases from V and 6 bases from J, with 17 bases in between. The germline CDR1 and CDR2 sequences are SGHTA and FQGNSA. The CDR3 runs to 14 residues. Here the CDR3 DNA reads TGTGCCAGCAGCCTCAAAACCACAGGGTTCGAGCAGTACTTC. This encodes CASSLKTTGFEQYF.

There are a few counts of this clone. The rearrangement joins TRBV27 to TRBJ1-6; D is perhaps TRBD1 (5 bases). CDR3 length: 14 residues. Germline CDR1 reads MNHEY; CDR2 reads SMNVEV (reference sequence). Trimming pared 8 bases from V and 9 bases from J, leaving 17 bases between. The CDR3 sequence is CASLKAGKGSPLHF. DNA for the CDR3: TGTGCCAGCCTTAAGGCAGGGAAGGGTTCACCCCTCCACTTT.

The chain employs TRBV4-1 and TRBJ2-5, with 10 bases identical to TRBD2. CDR3 length: 17 residues. CDR1 is MGHRA and CDR2 is YSYEKL in the germline V gene. The trim removed 0 bases at V and 5 bases at J, leaving 9 bases unmatched. This chain's CDR3 is CASSQDGPGLARETQYF. The CDR3 DNA reads as TGCGCCAGCAGCCAAGATGGCCCGGGACTAGCGAGGGAGACCCAGTACTTC.

V is TRBV18 and J is TRBJ2-7; 7 nucleotides align to TRBD2. Germline lookup yields CDR1 KGHSH and CDR2 LQKENI. The CDR3 extends over 15 amino acids. Trimming at V came to 0 bases and at J to 3 bases, leaving 5 bases not matched to a gene. The CDR3 reads CASSPPGRDYYEQYF. For the CDR3, the DNA is TGTGCCAGCTCACCACCGGGGCGGGACTACTACGAGCAGTACTTC.

The chain couples TRBV6-1 to TRBJ1-2; D perhaps matches TRBD1 (6 bases). The CDR3 has 16 amino acids. Trimming cost V 1 base and J 8 bases, with 20 bases left between them. Germline values: CDR1 MNHNS, CDR2 SASEGT. CDR3 region: CASSEVGGGTPLGYTF. CDR3 DNA sequence: TGTGCCAGCAGTGAAGTGGGAGGGGGGACGCCCCTGGGCTACACCTTC.

J is TRBJ2-7 and V is TRBV28; D is tentatively TRBD1 or TRBD2 (6 bases each). Germline CDR1 reads MDHEN; CDR2 reads SYDVKM. This CDR3 region has 14 residues. The V end was cut by 7 bases, the J end by 5 bases, with 18 bases between. The CDR3 protein is CASMGGPGRDEQYF. The CDR3 bases are TGTGCCAGCATGGGGGGCCCGGGTAGGGACGAGCAGTACTTC.

The rearrangement links TRBV9 to TRBJ1-5; unclear D gene. Germline V gene data show CDR1 as SGDLS and CDR2 as YYNGEE. V was clipped by 4 bases and J by 6 bases, with 14 bases between them. This CDR3 has 14 amino acids. The CDR3: CASSPGLGFQPQHF. The CDR3 DNA is TGTGCCAGCAGCCCAGGATTAGGGTTTCAGCCCCAGCATTTT. The whole variable domain, remainder taken from reference TRBV9 and TRBJ1-5, is DSGVTQTPKHLITATGQRVTLRCSPRSGDLSVYWYQQSLDQGLQFLIQYYNGEERAKGNILERFSAQQFPDLHSELNLSSLELGDSALYFCASSPGLGFQPQHFGDGTRLSIL.

The chain uses TRBV7-9 and TRBJ1-1; 7 bases map to TRBD1. The CDR3 is 12 residues long. Germline CDR1 and CDR2: SEHNR and FQNEAQ (reference sequence). V lost 5 bases to trimming and J lost 8 bases; unmatched junction nucleotides: 5. CDR3 region: CASSRGGREAFF. The DNA for the CDR3 is TGTGCCAGCAGCCGAGGGGGCAGGGAAGCTTTCTTT.

This clone has a single count. The chain joins TRBV15 to TRBJ2-4; 7 nucleotides match TRBD1. The CDR3 is 13 residues long. J lost 8 bases, V lost 4 bases, and 5 bases had no gene match. Looked up from germline, CDR1 is LNHNV and CDR2 is YYDKDF (reference sequence). DNA of the CDR3: TGTGCCACCAGCATAGTGCAGGGGGACATTCAGTACTTC. Its translation: CATSIVQGDIQYF.

The genes are TRBV14 and TRBJ2-1, with 7 bases fitting TRBD1. Trimming cost V 2 bases and J 6 bases; bases outside gene matches: 10. Germline CDR1 reads SGHDN; CDR2 reads FVKESK. CDR3 length: 16 amino acids. For the CDR3, the DNA is TGTGCCAGCAGCCAACCCGACAGGGACAACCTCAATGAGCAGTTCTTC. It yields the protein CASSQPDRDNLNEQFF.

The CDR3 loop is CASSHGQGDGYTF. DNA of the CDR3: TGCGCCAGCAGCCATGGACAGGGGGATGGCTACACCTTC. V gene TRBV4-1 combines with J gene TRBJ1-2; 10 nucleotides match TRBD1. CDR1 is MGHRA and CDR2 is YSYEKL in the germline V gene. V was pared by 3 bases and J by 6 bases, with 1 base of the junction left unmatched. The CDR3 covers 13 residues.

J is TRBJ2-7 and V is TRBV4-1; a possible D gene is TRBD2 (5 bases). V shed 2 bases and J shed 0 bases, with 11 bases lying between them. CDR3 size: 15 residues. CDR1 and CDR2 (germline): MGHRA, YSYEKL. The CDR3 DNA sequence: TGCGCCAGCAGCCAACAAGGACTGGACTCCTACGAGCAGTACTTC. It specifies CASSQQGLDSYEQYF.

This clone appeared a single time. The genes are TRBV18 and TRBJ2-7, with D perhaps TRBD2 (5 bases). CDR1 and CDR2 from the germline V gene are KGHSH and LQKENI. This CDR3 has 16 residues. The V gene lost 1 base and the J gene lost 2 bases, with 15 bases spanning the gap. In nucleotides, the CDR3 is TGTGCCAGCTCACCACGGCTGGGCGGAGGAACCTACGAGCAGTACTTC. This codes for CASSPRLGGGTYEQYF.

The chain recombines TRBV9 with TRBJ2-1; TRBD2 aligns across 8 bases. The V segment lost 4 bases and the J segment 5 bases; nucleotides outside the gene matches: 8. Germline CDR1 is SGDLS and CDR2 is YYNGEE. There are 15 residues in the CDR3. This CDR3 reads CASSSRAGADNEQFF. The CDR3 bases are TGTGCCAGCAGCTCTCGAGCGGGAGCCGACAATGAGCAGTTCTTC. Looking up the rest from reference TRBV9 and TRBJ2-1 gives the full variable domain: DSGVTQTPKHLITATGQRVTLRCSPRSGDLSVYWYQQSLDQGLQFLIQYYNGEERAKGNILERFSAQQFPDLHSELNLSSLELGDSALYFCASSSRAGADNEQFFGPGTRLTVL.

The rearrangement joins TRBV7-2 to TRBJ2-1, with 10 bases that match TRBD2. V was clipped by 1 base and J by 7 bases; unmatched bases: 7. The CDR3 consists of 16 residues. In germline, CDR1 is SGHTA, CDR2 FQGNSA. CDR3 in amino acids: CASSLVAGGVTNEQFF. For the CDR3, the DNA is TGTGCCAGCAGCTTAGTAGCGGGAGGTGTAACGAATGAGCAGTTCTTC.